This TCR beta chain was retrieved from a study of cytomegalovirus exposure and HLA in healthy donors. Libraries were prepared by immunoSEQ multiplex PCR; TCRdb keeps only in-frame clonotypes and omits some of them. The table records roughly 180,000 clones, more than 75% of them present only once. V trimming: 4 bases; J trimming: 6 bases; junction bases outside the gene matches: 7. Germline lookup yields CDR1 SGHRS and CDR2 YFSETQ. The CDR3 is 14 residues long. The sequenced sample was PBMCs. The clonotype originates from a man aged 25 to 40 in good health and CMV-seropositive. The chain couples TRBV5-1 to TRBJ2-7; 10 bases are shared with TRBD1. The CDR3 region is CASSGGTGDTEQYF. CDR3 DNA sequence: TGCGCCAGCAGCGGGGGGACAGGGGATACCGAGCAGTACTTC.